This is a list of T cell receptor beta chains from one sample in a study of CD8+CD57+ T cells in acquired aplastic anemia. TCRdb re-called the reads through MiXCR, storing one row per CDR3 protein. Here the sample spans some 150,000 distinct CDR3 sequences, around two fifths being singletons. The sequencing input was sorted CD4+, CD8+, or CD8+CD57+ T cells (not recorded which) from PBMCs. These receptors were taken from a human donor in good health, serving as a control. CDR3s leave out the opening cysteine and the closing phenylalanine or tryptophan. A D gene is named only where the DNA matches it firmly.

d_call	j_call	v_call	cdr3_aa
.	TRBJ2-5	TRBV2	ASSEEAGWETQY
.	TRBJ1-2	TRBV29-1	SVLEGYT
.	TRBJ1-6	TRBV10-3	AISESVTPLH
TRBD1	TRBJ1-1	TRBV6-1	ASSPGGGRTEAF
.	TRBJ1-4	TRBV15	ATSRDRQTNEKLF
.	TRBJ1-6	TRBV20-1	SAPLGGAMYNSPLH
.	TRBJ2-3	TRBV24-1	ATGQTSTDTQY
.	TRBJ1-5	TRBV15	ATQEGNQPQH
.	TRBJ2-3	TRBV29-1	SVGVSSDTQY
.	TRBJ1-1	TRBV12-3/TRBV12-4	ASRKGWRTEAF
.	TRBJ2-1	TRBV7-3	ASSLTDSSNEQF
TRBD1	TRBJ2-2	TRBV5-1	ASSADRGWTGELF
.	TRBJ2-6	TRBV6-5	ASSYAGSSGANVLT
.	TRBJ1-4	TRBV19	ASSLGGRANEKLF
TRBD1	TRBJ1-2	TRBV7-2	ASSSLGRGLGYT
TRBD1	TRBJ1-3	TRBV6-1	ATQGADGNTIY
TRBD1	TRBJ2-3	TRBV28	ASRTTGGTDTQY
TRBD2	TRBJ2-3	TRBV5-1	ASSSGPLAGGSDTQY
TRBD1	TRBJ2-2	TRBV20-1	SARDMNRGTGELF
.	TRBJ1-1	TRBV5-4	ASSLARATHTEAF
.	TRBJ1-4	TRBV19	ASKGGEKLF
.	TRBJ2-1	TRBV10-3	AIRRDSSGAREQF
TRBD2	TRBJ2-7	TRBV12-3/TRBV12-4	ASSLGLADSYEQY
TRBD1	TRBJ1-1	TRBV6-1	ASSTGDTEAF
TRBD1	TRBJ1-4	TRBV11-2	ASSLEDRGPPPKQGANEKLF
.	TRBJ2-3	TRBV19	ASRKQGARQGDTQY
TRBD1	TRBJ2-7	TRBV2	ASRAAGTGSYEQY
.	TRBJ1-6	TRBV5-1	ASSPELGDSPLH
.	TRBJ1-2	TRBV24-1	ATSLSDNYGYT
.	TRBJ1-1	TRBV3-1	ASIPKLGGAF
.	TRBJ2-7	TRBV7-8	ASSLFDSYEQY
.	TRBJ2-1	TRBV27	ASSSFLSSYNEQF
.	TRBJ1-6	TRBV2	ASSAWDGAGSPLH
.	TRBJ1-2	TRBV12-3/TRBV12-4	ASSSGLLYGYGYT
.	TRBJ1-1	TRBV12-3/TRBV12-4	ASSFSAGITEAF
TRBD1	TRBJ1-6	TRBV2	ASSDNRQGGDNSPLH
TRBD2	TRBJ2-1	TRBV12-5	ASGLVVSGGAGNEQF
.	TRBJ2-7	TRBV7-2	ASSLDTYEQY
.	TRBJ2-6	TRBV15	ATTGGAGANVLT
.	TRBJ1-2	TRBV7-8	ASSFQGLYGYT
TRBD1	TRBJ1-2	TRBV6-1	ASGRGLAGYT
.	TRBJ1-2	TRBV9	ASSPRGQGLYGYT
.	TRBJ1-1	TRBV2	ASIRGWNIEAF
.	TRBJ2-7	TRBV6-1	ASSLDGRSYEQY
.	TRBJ1-1	TRBV19	ASTGWGLSEAF
.	TRBJ2-7	TRBV19	ASSPRHSTDYEQY
TRBD2	TRBJ2-1	TRBV30	AWSASGIYNEQF
TRBD1	TRBJ2-5	TRBV5-1	ASSLGPYTGGALGSSETQY
.	TRBJ2-1	TRBV2	ASSLIGQLTLNEQF
TRBD1	TRBJ2-7	TRBV10-1	ASTSKSDRGSYEQY
TRBD2	TRBJ2-5	TRBV6-6	ASKQLAGQETQY
.	TRBJ1-4	TRBV6-1	ASSEQGAAGEKLF
.	TRBJ2-3	TRBV4-2	ASSPTLWGPSTQY
.	TRBJ1-2	TRBV12-3/TRBV12-4	ASLRGLYGYT
TRBD1	TRBJ1-2	TRBV2	ATSDRDREENGYT